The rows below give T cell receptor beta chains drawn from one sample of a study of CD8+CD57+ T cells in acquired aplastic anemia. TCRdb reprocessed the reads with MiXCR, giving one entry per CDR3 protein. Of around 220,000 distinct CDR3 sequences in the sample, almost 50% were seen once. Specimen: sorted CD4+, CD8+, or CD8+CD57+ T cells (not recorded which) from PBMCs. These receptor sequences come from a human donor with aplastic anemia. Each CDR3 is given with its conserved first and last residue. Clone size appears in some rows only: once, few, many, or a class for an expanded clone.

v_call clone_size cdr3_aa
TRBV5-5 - CASSYLRDRGYEQYF
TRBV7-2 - CASSSGDRGLLATNEKLFF
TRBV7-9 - CASSLNVMGGLETQYF
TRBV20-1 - CSAPNPVGGINTEAFF
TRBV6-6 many CASQWGQGPYEQYF
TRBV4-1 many CASSQDLGQPQHF
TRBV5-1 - CASSSVSGRGDEQLF
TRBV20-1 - CSAIAGSSYNEQFF
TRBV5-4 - CASSLNRAGANVLTF
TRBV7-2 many CASSFAEGFAGNTIYF
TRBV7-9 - CASSTRRGDSTDTQYF
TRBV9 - CASSAHDRRSDTQYF
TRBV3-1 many CASSQLFVTEAFF
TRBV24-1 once CATSDQGRGSPLHF
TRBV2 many CASSARWTVTSTDTQYF
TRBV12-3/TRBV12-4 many CASTQGGNYGYTF
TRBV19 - CASSTRGSGNTIYF
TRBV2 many CASSGDFSTDTQYF
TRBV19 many CASMALLGTGELFF
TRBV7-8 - CATNRGKGREILTDTQYF
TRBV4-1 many CASSRDTGVGETQYF
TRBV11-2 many CASSLGAGGKETQYF
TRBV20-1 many CSAPSGGETQYF
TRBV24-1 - CATSDDRGDTEAFF
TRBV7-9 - CASSTPGSDQPQHF
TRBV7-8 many CASSMRQGLLNSNQPQHF
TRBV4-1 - CASVPGTGGYYEQYF
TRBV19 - CASSSRTSSFF
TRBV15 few CATAETAGEKPFF
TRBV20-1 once CSARDSGGAEETQYF
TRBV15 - CAASRDRGGGTQYF
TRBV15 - CATQTPGGYNEQFF
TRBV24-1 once CATSDWYRSGNTGELFF
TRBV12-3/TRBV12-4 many CASSPGQGAYEQYF
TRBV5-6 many CASSALVTEAFF
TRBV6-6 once CASSLDGYTF
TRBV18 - CASSPRDSSNTGALFF
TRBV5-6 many CASSLADRGRNGYTF
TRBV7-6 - CASSSSGRSYEQYF
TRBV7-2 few CASSKQGEEETQYF
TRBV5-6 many CASSSGGGSFGSEAFF
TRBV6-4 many CASSAGRFTEAFF
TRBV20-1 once CSARQAGGNQPQHF
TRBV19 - CASSTREKAGTDTQYF
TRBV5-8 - CASSSQTGTKEETQYF
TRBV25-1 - CASSDYGTDEQYF
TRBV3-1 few CASSQVSLTSGGFQETQYF
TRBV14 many CASSDRKSSYNSPLHF
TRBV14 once CASSQDLQWGGYTF
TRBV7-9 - CASSLVTGTRYNEQFF
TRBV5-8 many CASSFAGGFTRGETQYF
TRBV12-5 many CASGLGRDRGSSEQYF
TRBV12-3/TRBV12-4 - CASSAGTASYEQYF
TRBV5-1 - CASSLVAGGGGIDTQYF
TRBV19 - CASSFQGYEQFF
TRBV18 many CASSPDRDRGAGELFF
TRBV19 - CASSPQGDTYEQYF